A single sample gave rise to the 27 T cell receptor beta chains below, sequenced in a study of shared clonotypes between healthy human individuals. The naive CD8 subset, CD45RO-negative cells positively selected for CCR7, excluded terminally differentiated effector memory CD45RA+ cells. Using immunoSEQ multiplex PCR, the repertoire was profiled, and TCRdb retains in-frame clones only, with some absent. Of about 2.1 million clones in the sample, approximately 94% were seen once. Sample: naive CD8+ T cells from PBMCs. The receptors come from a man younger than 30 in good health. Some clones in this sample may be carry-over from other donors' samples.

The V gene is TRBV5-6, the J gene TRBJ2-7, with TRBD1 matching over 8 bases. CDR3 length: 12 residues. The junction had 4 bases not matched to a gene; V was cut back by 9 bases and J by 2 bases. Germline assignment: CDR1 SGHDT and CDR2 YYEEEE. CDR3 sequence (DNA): TGTGCCAAGCAGGGGGCCACCTACGAGCAGTACTTC. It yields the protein CAKQGATYEQYF.

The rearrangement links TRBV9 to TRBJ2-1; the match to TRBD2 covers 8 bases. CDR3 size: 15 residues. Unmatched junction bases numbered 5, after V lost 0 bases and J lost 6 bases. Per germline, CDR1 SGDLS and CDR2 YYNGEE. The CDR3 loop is CASSVDVGRANEQFF. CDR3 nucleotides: TGTGCCAGCAGCGTAGATGTCGGGAGGGCCAATGAGCAGTTCTTC. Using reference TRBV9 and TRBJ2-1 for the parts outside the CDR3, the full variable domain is DSGVTQTPKHLITATGQRVTLRCSPRSGDLSVYWYQQSLDQGLQFLIQYYNGEERAKGNILERFSAQQFPDLHSELNLSSLELGDSALYFCASSVDVGRANEQFFGPGTRLTVL.

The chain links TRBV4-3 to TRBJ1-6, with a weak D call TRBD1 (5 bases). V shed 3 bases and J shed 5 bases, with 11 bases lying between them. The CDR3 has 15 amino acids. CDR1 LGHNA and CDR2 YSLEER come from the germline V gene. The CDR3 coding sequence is TGCGCCAGCAGCCAGATAGACAGAAATAATTCACCCCTCCACTTT. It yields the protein CASSQIDRNNSPLHF.

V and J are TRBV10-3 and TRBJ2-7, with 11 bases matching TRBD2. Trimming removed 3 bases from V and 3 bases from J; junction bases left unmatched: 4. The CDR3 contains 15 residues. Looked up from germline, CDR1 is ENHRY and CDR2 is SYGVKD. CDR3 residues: CAISDGLAGGYEQYF. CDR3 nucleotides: TGTGCCATCAGTGATGGCCTAGCGGGGGGCTACGAGCAGTACTTC.

The CDR3 region has the DNA TGTGCCAGTACTTCCCCCCCCGGTGTTAGCGGGAACTACGAGCAGTACTTC. The encoded protein is CASTSPPGVSGNYEQYF. The chain combines TRBV19 with TRBJ2-7; 8 bases align to TRBD2. The J segment lost 3 bases and the V segment lost 7 bases, leaving 17 bases of the junction unmatched. Germline CDR1 LNHDA, CDR2 SQIVND (reference sequence). This CDR3 has 17 residues.

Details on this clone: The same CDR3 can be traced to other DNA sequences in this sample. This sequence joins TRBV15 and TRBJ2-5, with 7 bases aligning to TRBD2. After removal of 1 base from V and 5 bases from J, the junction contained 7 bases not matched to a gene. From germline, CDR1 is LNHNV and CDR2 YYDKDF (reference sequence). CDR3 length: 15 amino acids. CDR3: CATSRGGGAGETQYF. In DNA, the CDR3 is TGTGCCACCAGCAGAGGCGGGGGAGCCGGGGAGACCCAGTACTTC.

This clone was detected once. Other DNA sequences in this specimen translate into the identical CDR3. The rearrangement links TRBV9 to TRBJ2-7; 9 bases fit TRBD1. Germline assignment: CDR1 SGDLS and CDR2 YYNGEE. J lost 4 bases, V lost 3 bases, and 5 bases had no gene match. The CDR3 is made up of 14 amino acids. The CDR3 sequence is CASSDRDRAYEQYF. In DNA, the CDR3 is TGTGCCAGCAGCGACCGGGACAGGGCTTACGAGCAGTACTTC. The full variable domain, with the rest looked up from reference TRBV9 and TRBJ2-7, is DSGVTQTPKHLITATGQRVTLRCSPRSGDLSVYWYQQSLDQGLQFLIQYYNGEERAKGNILERFSAQQFPDLHSELNLSSLELGDSALYFCASSDRDRAYEQYFGPGTRLTVT.

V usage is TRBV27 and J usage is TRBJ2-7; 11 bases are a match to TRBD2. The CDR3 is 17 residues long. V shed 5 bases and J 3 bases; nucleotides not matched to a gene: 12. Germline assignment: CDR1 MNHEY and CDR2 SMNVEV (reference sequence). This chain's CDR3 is CASSPTQTSGTFYEQYF. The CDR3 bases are TGTGCCAGCAGTCCTACACAGACTAGCGGGACCTTCTACGAGCAGTACTTC.

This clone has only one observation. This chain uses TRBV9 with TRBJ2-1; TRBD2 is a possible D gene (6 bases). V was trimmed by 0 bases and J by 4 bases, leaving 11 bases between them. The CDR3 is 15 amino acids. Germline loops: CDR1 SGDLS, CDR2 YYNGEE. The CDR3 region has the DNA TGTGCCAGCAGCGTAGGGATGGGGGGTTACAATGAGCAGTTCTTC. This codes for CASSVGMGGYNEQFF.

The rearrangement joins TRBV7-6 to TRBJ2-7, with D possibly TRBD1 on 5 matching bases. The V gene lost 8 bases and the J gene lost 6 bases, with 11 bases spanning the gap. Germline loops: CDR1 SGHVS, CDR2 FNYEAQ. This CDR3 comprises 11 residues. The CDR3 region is CASGPRGEQYF. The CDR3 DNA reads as TGTGCCAGCGGGCCTAGGGGCGAGCAGTACTTC.

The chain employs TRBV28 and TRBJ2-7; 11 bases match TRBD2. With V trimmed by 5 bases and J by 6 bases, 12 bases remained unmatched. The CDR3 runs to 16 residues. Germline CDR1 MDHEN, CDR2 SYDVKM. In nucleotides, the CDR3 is TGTGCCAGCAGTCCACCTATAGCGGGAGGGCCACGCGAGCAGTACTTC. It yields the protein CASSPPIAGGPREQYF.

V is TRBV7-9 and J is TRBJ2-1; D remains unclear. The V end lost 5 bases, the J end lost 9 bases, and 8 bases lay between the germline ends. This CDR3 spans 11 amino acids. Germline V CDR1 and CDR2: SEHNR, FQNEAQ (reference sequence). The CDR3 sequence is CASSGSIEQFF. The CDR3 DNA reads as TGTGCCAGCAGCGGCTCCATTGAGCAGTTCTTC.

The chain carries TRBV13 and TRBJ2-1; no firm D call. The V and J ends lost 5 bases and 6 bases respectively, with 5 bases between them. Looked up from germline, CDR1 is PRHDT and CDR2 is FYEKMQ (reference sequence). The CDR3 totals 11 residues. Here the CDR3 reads CASSASNEQFF. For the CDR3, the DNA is TGTGCCAGCAGCGCCTCCAATGAGCAGTTCTTC. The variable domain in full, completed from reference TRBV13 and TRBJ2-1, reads AAGVIQSPRHLIKEKRETATLKCYPIPRHDTVYWYQQGPGQDPQFLISFYEKMQSDKGSIPDRFSAQQFSDYHSELNMSSLELGDSALYFCASSASNEQFFGPGTRLTVL.

The CDR3 nucleotides are TGCGCCGGCACATATTTCCCCTCTGGAAACACCATATATTTT. It specifies CAGTYFPSGNTIYF. V usage is TRBV10-1 and J usage is TRBJ1-3; no clear D gene. V shed 11 bases and J shed 0 bases, with 14 bases lying between them. The CDR3 contains 14 residues. Germline V gives CDR1 WNHNN, CDR2 SYGVQD (reference sequence).

The DNA of the CDR3 is TGCGCCAGCAGCCCGACAGGGGGCGGTAACACTGAAGCTTTCTTT. It translates to CASSPTGGGNTEAFF. V and J are TRBV4-1 and TRBJ1-1; 10 nucleotides match TRBD1. The V gene's germline CDR1 is MGHRA and CDR2 YSYEKL. The CDR3 has 15 amino acids. The ends lost 4 bases at V and 2 bases at J; junction bases unmatched: 4.

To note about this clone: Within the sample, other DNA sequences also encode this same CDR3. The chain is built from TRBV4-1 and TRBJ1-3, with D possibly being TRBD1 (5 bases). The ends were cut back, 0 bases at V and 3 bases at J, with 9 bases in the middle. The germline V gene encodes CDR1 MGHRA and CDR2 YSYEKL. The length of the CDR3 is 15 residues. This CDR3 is CASSQEGQGGNTIYF. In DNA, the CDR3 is TGCGCCAGCAGCCAAGAGGGCCAGGGTGGAAACACCATATATTTT.

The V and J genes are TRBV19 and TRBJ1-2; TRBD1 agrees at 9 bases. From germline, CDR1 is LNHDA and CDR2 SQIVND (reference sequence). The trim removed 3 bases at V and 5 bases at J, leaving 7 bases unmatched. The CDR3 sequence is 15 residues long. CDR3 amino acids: CASSILGQGYYGYTF. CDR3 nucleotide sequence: TGTGCCAGTAGTATTTTGGGACAGGGTTATTATGGCTACACCTTC.

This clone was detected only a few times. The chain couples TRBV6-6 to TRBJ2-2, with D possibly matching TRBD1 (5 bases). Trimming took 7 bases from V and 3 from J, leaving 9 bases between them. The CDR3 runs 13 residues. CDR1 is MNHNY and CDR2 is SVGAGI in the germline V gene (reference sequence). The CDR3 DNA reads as TGTGCCAGCACCTCAGGGTACACCGGGGAGCTGTTTTTT. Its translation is CASTSGYTGELFF.

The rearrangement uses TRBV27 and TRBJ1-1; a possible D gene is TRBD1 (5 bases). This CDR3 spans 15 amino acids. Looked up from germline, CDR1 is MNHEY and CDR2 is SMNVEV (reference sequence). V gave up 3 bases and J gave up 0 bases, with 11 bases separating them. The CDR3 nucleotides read TGTGCCAGCAGTTTTAGGGGCGCTATGAACACTGAAGCTTTCTTT. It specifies CASSFRGAMNTEAFF.

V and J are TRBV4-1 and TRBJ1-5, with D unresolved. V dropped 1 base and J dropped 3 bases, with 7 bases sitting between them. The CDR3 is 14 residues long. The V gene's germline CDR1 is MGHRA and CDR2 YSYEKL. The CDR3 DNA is TGCGCCAGCAGCCAAGGGCAAAACAATCAGCCCCAGCATTTT. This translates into CASSQGQNNQPQHF.

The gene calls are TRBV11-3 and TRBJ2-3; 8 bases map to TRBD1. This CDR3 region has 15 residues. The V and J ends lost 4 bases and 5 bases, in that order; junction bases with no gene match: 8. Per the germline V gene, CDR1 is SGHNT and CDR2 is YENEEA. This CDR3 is CASSSNGQGRDTQYF. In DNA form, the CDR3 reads TGTGCCAGCAGCTCCAACGGACAGGGTCGAGATACGCAGTATTTT.

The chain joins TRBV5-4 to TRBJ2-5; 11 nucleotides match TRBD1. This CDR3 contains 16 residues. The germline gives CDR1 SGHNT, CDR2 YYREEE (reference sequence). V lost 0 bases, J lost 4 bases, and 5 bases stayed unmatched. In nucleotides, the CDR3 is TGTGCCAGCAGCTTGGGACGGGACAGGGGGGGAGAGACCCAGTACTTC. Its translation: CASSLGRDRGGETQYF.

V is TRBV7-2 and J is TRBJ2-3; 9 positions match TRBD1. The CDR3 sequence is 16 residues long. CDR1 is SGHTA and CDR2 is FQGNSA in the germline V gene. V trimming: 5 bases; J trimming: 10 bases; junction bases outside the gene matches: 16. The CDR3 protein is CASSARTGAVHRSQYF. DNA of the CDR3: TGTGCCAGCAGCGCACGGACAGGGGCGGTCCACAGATCGCAGTATTTT.

The CDR3 reads CASSLVFGTGELFF. The CDR3 bases are TGTGCCAGCAGCTTAGTCTTTGGCACCGGGGAGCTGTTTTTT. The rearrangement joins TRBV11-2 to TRBJ2-2; D unresolved. Germline V lookup: CDR1 SGHAT, CDR2 FQNNGV. This CDR3 is built from 14 residues. V lost 1 base, J lost 4 bases, and 7 bases lay in between.

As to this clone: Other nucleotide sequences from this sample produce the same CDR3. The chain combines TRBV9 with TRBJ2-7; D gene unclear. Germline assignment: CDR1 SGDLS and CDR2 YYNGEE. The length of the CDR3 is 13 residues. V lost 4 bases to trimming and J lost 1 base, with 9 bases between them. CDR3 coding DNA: TGTGCCAGCAGCCCTGGCGCTTCCTACGAGCAGTACTTC. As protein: CASSPGASYEQYF.

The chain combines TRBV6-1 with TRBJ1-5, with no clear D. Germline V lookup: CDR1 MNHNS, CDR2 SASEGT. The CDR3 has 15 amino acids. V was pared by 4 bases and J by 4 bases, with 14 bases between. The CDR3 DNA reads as TGTGCCAGCAGTGTCTTTCCAGGTTCGAATCAGCCCCAGCATTTT. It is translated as CASSVFPGSNQPQHF.

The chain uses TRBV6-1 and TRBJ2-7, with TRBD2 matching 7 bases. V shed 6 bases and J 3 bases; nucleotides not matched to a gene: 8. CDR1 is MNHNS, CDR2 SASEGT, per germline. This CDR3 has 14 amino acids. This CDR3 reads CASSPGTTLYEQYF. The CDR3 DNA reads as TGTGCCAGCAGCCCAGGGACTACCCTCTACGAGCAGTACTTC.